The 11 T cell receptor beta chains given below trace back to one sample, sequenced in a study of early T cells in non-severe SARS-CoV-2 infection (dated by TCRdb to the early 2020s). The receptor library was made with 5' RACE. TCRdb records NextSeq 500 as the sequencer. TCRdb ran its own pipeline on the public reads, namely fastp trimming at Q25 and MiXCR clone calling, and kept in-frame beta chains. Rows with one shared CDR3 protein collapse into an entry with the most common genes and DNA. This sample lists some 57,000 distinct CDR3 sequences; around 10% were detected once. The top ten clones comprise approximately 4% of the sample. Sequencing was performed on whole blood, taken at baseline. The receptors derive from an adult who was a healthcare worker with PCR-confirmed SARS-CoV-2 infection or an uninfected control (not recorded which).

The chain is built from TRBV5-1 and TRBJ1-6; D is undetermined. The CDR3 runs to 14 residues. CDR1 and CDR2 from the germline V gene are SGHRS and YFSETQ. V was clipped by 0 bases and J by 8 bases, with 9 bases between them. The CDR3 DNA sequence: TGCGCCAGCAGCTTGGCCCCAGGAGATTCACCCCTCCACTTT. Translated: CASSLAPGDSPLHF.

The V and J genes are TRBV19 and TRBJ1-2; 8 bases align to TRBD1. The CDR3 totals 15 residues. The germline V gene encodes CDR1 LNHDA and CDR2 SQIVND (reference sequence). The J segment lost 6 bases and the V segment lost 3 bases, leaving 9 bases of the junction unmatched. CDR3 sequence: CASSMDRAVLDGYTF. CDR3 bases: TGTGCCAGTAGTATGGACAGGGCTGTTTTAGATGGCTACACCTTC.

This sequence joins TRBV10-2 and TRBJ2-4, with D tentatively TRBD1 (6 bases). The CDR3 length is 17 residues. Looked up from germline, CDR1 is WSHSY and CDR2 is SAAADI. Trimming took 7 bases from V and 3 from J, leaving 22 bases between them. The CDR3 sequence: CASNIKGAGAGKNIQYF. The DNA for the CDR3 is TGCGCCAGCAACATTAAAGGAGCAGGGGCGGGCAAAAACATTCAGTACTTC.

V usage is TRBV6-6 and J usage is TRBJ2-7; tentative D call: TRBD2 (6 bases). The CDR3 length is 14 residues. From germline, CDR1 is MNHNY and CDR2 SVGAGI (reference sequence). Deletions cut 5 bases from V and 3 bases from J, with 14 bases between. The CDR3 spells CASSPSGVGYEQYF. The CDR3 region has the DNA TGTGCCAGCAGTCCGTCGGGAGTCGGCTACGAGCAGTACTTC.

The table lists this clonotype with many counts. V gene TRBV10-3 combines with J gene TRBJ2-7; no reliable D call. This CDR3 comprises 14 residues. Germline values: CDR1 ENHRY, CDR2 SYGVKD. V gave up 2 bases and J gave up 6 bases, with 14 bases separating them. The CDR3, as DNA: TGTGCCATCAGTGAGAGTGGGCTTTCAAGCGAGCAGTACTTC. Translation: CAISESGLSSEQYF.

This clonotype was picked up many times. The chain couples TRBV6-5 to TRBJ1-6, with unresolved D. The V gene's germline CDR1 is MNHEY and CDR2 SVGAGI. The CDR3 spans 12 residues. The V gene lost 2 bases and the J gene lost 6 bases, with 2 bases spanning the gap. The DNA for the CDR3 is TGTGCCAGCAGTTACAGTAATTCACCCCTCCACTTT. Protein: CASSYSNSPLHF.

This chain uses TRBV7-8 with TRBJ2-7, with D hard to call. The CDR3 loop spans 13 amino acids. V shed 6 bases and J shed 0 bases, with 9 bases lying between them. Germline CDR1 and CDR2: SGHVS and FQNEAQ. The DNA of the CDR3 is TGTGCCAGCAGTTCCTACCCCTCCTACGAGCAGTACTTC. This translates into CASSSYPSYEQYF.

This clonotype occurred a few times. The chain carries TRBV5-1 and TRBJ2-1; the match to TRBD1 covers 10 bases. The CDR3 extends over 17 amino acids. J was trimmed by 5 bases and V by 1 base; bases with no gene match: 9. Germline CDR1 reads SGHRS; CDR2 reads YFSETQ. CDR3 loop: CASSLWGPGQGNNEQFF. CDR3 DNA: TGCGCCAGCAGCTTGTGGGGGCCGGGACAGGGGAACAATGAGCAGTTCTTC.

V is TRBV12-3 or TRBV12-4 and J is TRBJ2-7, with D perhaps matching TRBD2 (5 bases). There are 14 residues in the CDR3. V was pared by 5 bases and J by 2 bases, with 13 bases between. The chain's CDR3 is CASSLRTETYEQYF. The CDR3 DNA sequence: TGTGCCAGCAGTCTCCGGACTGAGACCTACGAGCAGTACTTC.

This clonotype was seen at least ten times. The chain uses TRBV7-9 and TRBJ2-1, with D unclear. Germline V gene sequence: CDR1 SEHNR, CDR2 FQNEAQ (reference sequence). V lost 7 bases to trimming and J lost 4 bases, with 17 bases between them. This CDR3 is 15 amino acids long. CDR3 DNA: TGTGCCAGCACAGCCAACCGCGGAGAATACAATGAGCAGTTCTTC. Translation gives CASTANRGEYNEQFF.

The rearrangement joins TRBV4-2 to TRBJ2-2; 9 bases are a match to TRBD2. The CDR3 consists of 18 residues. Trimming took 1 base from V and 5 from J; bases not matched to a gene: 11. Germline CDR1 reads LGHNA; CDR2 reads YNFKEQ. CDR3 sequence reads: CASSQGPPLAGLTGELFF. CDR3 nucleotides: TGTGCCAGCAGCCAAGGCCCCCCCCTAGCGGGGTTAACCGGGGAGCTGTTTTTT.